This TCR beta chain comes out of a study of vaccination and CD4 T cells after COVID-19. Overall study context: Four females and six males made up the convalescents, two of whom were Hispanic. Post-COVID specimens were obtained a median about 95 days after diagnosis (range 35 to 161). Study results and limitations: Reactive clonotype counts went from median 21 after infection to about 38 after vaccination, nonsignificantly.

The table lists this clonotype with a count of one. Its antigen is still unknown. The treatment here: roughly 10-day PBMC culture with coronavirus spike peptide pools or control peptides (ViraFEST assay). T cells were expanded with peptide pools, and expanded clonotypes were identified by TCR sequencing. The V end was cut by 1 base, the J end by 3 bases, with 12 bases between. Germline CDR1 MNHEY, CDR2 SMNVEV (reference sequence). The CDR3 sequence is 15 residues long. Sequencing of cultured CD4+ T cell DNA used the Oncomine TCR Beta short-read assay. TCRdb used MiXCR to reprocess the PCR reads, holding one entry per CDR3 protein. This sample yields approximately 10,000 distinct CDR3 sequences, of which over 70% are seen a single time; about 11% belongs to the top ten.

The sample comprised CD4+ T cells from blood, cultured in vitro. The receptor comes from a human donor who had recovered from COVID-19. The rearrangement joins TRBV27 to TRBJ1-2; the D gene is possibly TRBD1 (6 bases). The CDR3 is CASSLLGAGDYGYTF. CDR3 in DNA: TGTGCCAGCAGTTTATTGGGGGCAGGTGACTATGGCTACACCTTC.